A selection of T cell receptor beta chains follows, all from one sample in a study of control samples from healthy donors and cancer patients. Sequenced by immunoSEQ multiplex PCR; TCRdb stores in-frame clones only, minus some. The repertoire holds about 120,000 clones, roughly 90% seen once, with under 40% in the top ten. The sequenced sample was blood. The receptors were gathered from a man in his fifties in good health. The CDR3 runs from the conserved cysteine through the conserved F or W. Each record gives: J gene, V gene, CDR3 protein.

J: TRBJ2-5
V: TRBV18
CDR3: CASSPPPRDGGETQYF

J: TRBJ2-7
V: TRBV4-1
CDR3: CASSQRTGGDYEQYF

J: TRBJ1-1
V: TRBV7-6
CDR3: CASSSSRGNEAFF

J: TRBJ1-1
V: TRBV5-1
CDR3: CASSPETVRQKREAFF

J: TRBJ1-6
V: TRBV28
CDR3: CASSFATGTRNPSSPLHF

J: TRBJ2-7
V: TRBV7-8
CDR3: CASSPGSEQYF

J: TRBJ2-2
V: TRBV2
CDR3: CASRGRTGSGELFF

J: TRBJ2-7
V: TRBV7-2
CDR3: CASSLMGAGGSEQYF

J: TRBJ1-5
V: TRBV4-1
CDR3: CASSQEPLGNQPQHF

J: TRBJ1-6
V: TRBV19
CDR3: CASSSINSPLHF

J: TRBJ2-7
V: TRBV11-2
CDR3: CASSPTGYEQYF

J: TRBJ1-4
V: TRBV18
CDR3: CASSPRGTQGATNEKLFF

J: TRBJ2-2
V: TRBV5-1
CDR3: CASSLEANTGELFF

J: TRBJ1-3
V: TRBV6-5
CDR3: CASSTRGSGNTIYF

J: TRBJ2-7
V: TRBV7-9
CDR3: CASSPISRGPDEQYF

J: TRBJ1-5
V: TRBV10-3
CDR3: CAISESSGGGNQPQHF

J: TRBJ1-2
V: TRBV29-1
CDR3: CSVESREGYTF

J: TRBJ1-1
V: TRBV6-5
CDR3: CASSYTGKEAFF

J: TRBJ1-1
V: TRBV6-5
CDR3: CASSSSGVDTEAFF

J: TRBJ2-2
V: TRBV6-2/TRBV6-3
CDR3: CASSYITGHGELFF

J: TRBJ1-2
V: TRBV6-5
CDR3: CASGGQGVTYGYTF

J: TRBJ2-3
V: TRBV7-2
CDR3: CASSPSVGSDTQYF